This is a list of T cell receptor beta chains from one sample in a study of T cell responses to AZD1222 COVID-19 vaccine. Method: immunoSEQ multiplex PCR; TCRdb's copy keeps in-frame clones and lacks some. Of roughly 120,000 clones listed, more than 85% are singletons. The source material was peripheral blood, sampled 28 days after the second AZD1222 dose. The receptor set was obtained from an adult who received the AZD1222 COVID-19 vaccine. The CDR3 runs from the conserved cysteine through the conserved F or W. The D gene is left open where the match is weak. Clone sizes are given selectively: once, few, many, or a class where the clone is expanded.

d_gene: TRBD1
v_gene: TRBV12-5
j_gene: TRBJ2-2
abundance: .
CDR3nt: TGTGCTAGTGGTTTGGCAAGACAGGGCACCGGGGAGCTGTTTTTT
CDR3aa: CASGLARQGTGELFF

d_gene: TRBD2
v_gene: TRBV27
j_gene: TRBJ2-5
abundance: .
CDR3nt: TGTGCCAGCAGCTCCGGGACTAGCGGGGAGACCCAGTACTTC
CDR3aa: CASSSGTSGETQYF

d_gene: .
v_gene: TRBV6-5
j_gene: TRBJ1-2
abundance: .
CDR3nt: TGTGCCAGCAGTTACGGCCCCCTGGGCTACACCTTC
CDR3aa: CASSYGPLGYTF

d_gene: .
v_gene: TRBV4-2
j_gene: TRBJ2-1
abundance: once
CDR3nt: TGTGCCAGCAGCCAAAGGCGGGCGCGAGGAAATGAGCAGTTCTTC
CDR3aa: CASSQRRARGNEQFF

d_gene: .
v_gene: TRBV7-9
j_gene: TRBJ1-1
abundance: .
CDR3nt: TGTGCCAGCAGTTTAAGGTGGGGGTCTTCTGACACTGAAGCTTTCTTT
CDR3aa: CASSLRWGSSDTEAFF

d_gene: .
v_gene: TRBV7-7
j_gene: TRBJ2-7
abundance: .
CDR3nt: TGTGCTAGCAGCCGGGACACCCTTCTCGAGCAGTACTTC
CDR3aa: CASSRDTLLEQYF

d_gene: TRBD2
v_gene: TRBV5-1
j_gene: TRBJ2-3
abundance: .
CDR3nt: TGCGCCAGCAGGAGGACTAGCGGGATGCTAGATACGCAGTATTTT
CDR3aa: CASRRTSGMLDTQYF

d_gene: TRBD1
v_gene: TRBV11-2
j_gene: TRBJ2-5
abundance: .
CDR3nt: TGTGCCAGCAGCTTAGAATGGGACAGGGTCAAGGCCCAGTACTTC
CDR3aa: CASSLEWDRVKAQYF

d_gene: .
v_gene: TRBV5-1
j_gene: TRBJ2-7
abundance: .
CDR3nt: TGCGCCAGCAGGTGGGTCCGTTTCTCCTACGAGCAGTACTTC
CDR3aa: CASRWVRFSYEQYF

d_gene: TRBD1
v_gene: TRBV3-1/TRBV3-2
j_gene: TRBJ1-2
abundance: .
CDR3nt: TGTGCCAGCAGCCTCGGCAGGGGGCAGGGCTACACCTTC
CDR3aa: CASSLGRGQGYTF

d_gene: .
v_gene: TRBV19
j_gene: TRBJ1-3
abundance: .
CDR3nt: TGTGCCAGTAGTATAGACGTGGGCGCAGGCGGCTCTGGAAACACCATATATTTT
CDR3aa: CASSIDVGAGGSGNTIYF

d_gene: TRBD2
v_gene: TRBV28
j_gene: TRBJ2-1
abundance: .
CDR3nt: TGTGCCAGCAGTTTAGTCCCGGGACTAGCATTCAATGAGCAGTTCTTC
CDR3aa: CASSLVPGLAFNEQFF

d_gene: .
v_gene: TRBV2
j_gene: TRBJ1-5
abundance: .
CDR3nt: TGTGCCAGCAGTGAACAGGAGTTGGGCAATCAGCCCCAGCATTTT
CDR3aa: CASSEQELGNQPQHF

d_gene: .
v_gene: TRBV5-1
j_gene: TRBJ1-1
abundance: .
CDR3nt: TGCGCCAGCAGCTTGGTGCCAGACCACCAAGCTTTCTTT
CDR3aa: CASSLVPDHQAFF

d_gene: TRBD1
v_gene: TRBV6-5
j_gene: TRBJ2-7
abundance: .
CDR3nt: TGTGCCAGCAGTTCGGGACAGGGGGCCCCGGGCTACGAGCAGTACTTC
CDR3aa: CASSSGQGAPGYEQYF

d_gene: .
v_gene: TRBV9
j_gene: TRBJ1-6
abundance: .
CDR3nt: TGTGCCAGCAGCGGGAGGGGCGCGAGGAAGAATTCACCCCTCCACTTT
CDR3aa: CASSGRGARKNSPLHF